This TCR beta chain is from a study of spatial heterogeneity in lung cancer. Study-wide context: Alpha-chain sequences were detected in numbers that were consistently lower than beta-chain sequences. There were, on average, more than 9.5 raw-read appearances for each unique TCR and UMI combination. Study-level results: Resection saw ubiquitous expanded tumor TCRs appear in blood more than follow-up did.

This clonotype was observed many times. Its antigen is undetermined. Indicated time point: sample taken at primary tumor resection. Tumor, nontumor lung or frozen PBMC supplied whole RNA, sequenced without sorting. Each TCR cDNA molecule bore a unique molecular identifier. MiXCR, applied by TCRdb to the 5' RACE reads, yields one record per CDR3 protein. The sample carries approximately 49,000 distinct CDR3 sequences, approximately 5.7% recorded once. Sequenced material: PBMCs, taken at surgery. This receptor was obtained from a male donor with early-stage non-small cell lung cancer.

The CDR3, as DNA: TGTGCCAGTACCAACGGACAGGGATTCTACAATGAGCAGTTCTTC. Translated: CASTNGQGFYNEQFF. The V gene is TRBV19, the J gene TRBJ2-1, with 8 bases identical to TRBD1. With V trimmed by 7 bases and J by 3 bases, 8 bases remained unmatched. Germline assignment: CDR1 LNHDA and CDR2 SQIVND (reference sequence). The CDR3 is made up of 15 amino acids.